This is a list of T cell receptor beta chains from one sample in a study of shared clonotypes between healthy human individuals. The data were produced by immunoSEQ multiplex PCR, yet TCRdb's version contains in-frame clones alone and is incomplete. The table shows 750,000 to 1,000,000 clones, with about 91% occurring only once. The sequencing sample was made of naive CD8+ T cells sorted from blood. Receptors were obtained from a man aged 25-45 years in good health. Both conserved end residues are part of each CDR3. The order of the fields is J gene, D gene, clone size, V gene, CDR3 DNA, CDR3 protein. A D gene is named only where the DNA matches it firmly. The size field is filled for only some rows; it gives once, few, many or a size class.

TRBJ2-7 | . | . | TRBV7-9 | TGTGCCAGCAGCCCCGCGTTGGGCTACGAGCAGTACTTC | CASSPALGYEQYF
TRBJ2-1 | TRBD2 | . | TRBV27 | TGTGCCAGCAGTTTGACTAGCGGGATCGGTGAGCAGTTCTTC | CASSLTSGIGEQFF
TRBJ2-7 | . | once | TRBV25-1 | TGTGCCAGCCAGGAACACGGGGACGAGCAGTACTTC | CASQEHGDEQYF
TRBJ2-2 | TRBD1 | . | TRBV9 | TGTGCCAGCAGCGGACCGGGACAGGGGAACACCGGGGAGCTGTTTTTT | CASSGPGQGNTGELFF
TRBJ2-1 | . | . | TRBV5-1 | TGCGCCAGCAGCTCGCGACAGAATAACAATGAGCAGTTCTTC | CASSSRQNNNEQFF
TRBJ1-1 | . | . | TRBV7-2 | TGTGCCAGCAGCTTATACGCGGGGGCTGGTCTGGCTGAAGCTTTCTTT | CASSLYAGAGLAEAFF
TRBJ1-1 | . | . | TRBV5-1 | TGCGCCAGCAGCTTGTTCGCCCCCCCAGAATCTGACAGGCATGAAGAAGCTTTCTTT | CASSLFAPPESDRHEEAFF
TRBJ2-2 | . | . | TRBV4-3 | TGCGCCAGCAGCCAAGGACAGTTCAACACCGGGGAGCTGTTTTTT | CASSQGQFNTGELFF
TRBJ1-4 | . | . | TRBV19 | TGTGCCAGTAGGCAGGACCCAGGACGTGAAAAACTGTTTTTT | CASRQDPGREKLFF
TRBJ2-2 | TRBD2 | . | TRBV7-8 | TGTGCCAGCAGGTTCGCTTCGACTAGCGAGAACACCGGGGAGCTGTTTTTT | CASRFASTSENTGELFF
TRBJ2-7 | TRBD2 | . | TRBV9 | TGTGCCAGCAGCGTAGCGGGAGGGCCGTACGAGCAGTACTTC | CASSVAGGPYEQYF
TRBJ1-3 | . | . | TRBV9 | TGTGCCAGCAGCGTTACTTCAGGCCGCCGCTCTGGAAACACCATATATTTT | CASSVTSGRRSGNTIYF
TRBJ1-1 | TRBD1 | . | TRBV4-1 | TGCGCCAGCAGCCAAGAAGCGGGACAGCTGAACACTGAAGCTTTCTTT | CASSQEAGQLNTEAFF
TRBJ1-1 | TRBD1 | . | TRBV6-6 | TGTGCCAGCAGTTCGGGACAGCTGAACACTGAAGCTTTCTTT | CASSSGQLNTEAFF
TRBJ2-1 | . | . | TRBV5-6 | TGTGCCAGCAGCTTGTCGTGGGGGGAGCAGTTCTTC | CASSLSWGEQFF
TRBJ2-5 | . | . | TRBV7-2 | TGTGCCAGCAGCTTAGGCCAGGGGATAGTAGAGACCCAGTACTTC | CASSLGQGIVETQYF
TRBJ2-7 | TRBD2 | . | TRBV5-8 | TGTGCCAGCAGCTGGGGACTAGCGGGAGGGTACGAGCAGTACTTC | CASSWGLAGGYEQYF
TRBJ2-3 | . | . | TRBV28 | TGTGCCAGCAGTTTAAACAAGGTTGCATTTGGGGCAGATACGCAGTATTTT | CASSLNKVAFGADTQYF
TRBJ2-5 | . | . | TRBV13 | TGTGCCAGCAGCTTAAGGGAGACCCAGTACTTC | CASSLRETQYF
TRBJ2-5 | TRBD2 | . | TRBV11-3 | TGTGCCAGCAGCGTAACCTGGGGGGGTGGTGAGACCCAGTACTTC | CASSVTWGGGETQYF
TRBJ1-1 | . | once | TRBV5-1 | TGCGCCAGCATGGGGGACACTGAAGCTTTCTTT | CASMGDTEAFF
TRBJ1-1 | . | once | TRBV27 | TGTGCCAGCAGGCCGGTTGACGGCTATAATGAAGCTTTCTTT | CASRPVDGYNEAFF
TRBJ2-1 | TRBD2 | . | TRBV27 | TGTGCCAGCCGCCCTGGGACTAGTTTCAATGAGCAGTTCTTC | CASRPGTSFNEQFF
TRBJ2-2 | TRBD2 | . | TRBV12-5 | TGTGCTAGTGGTTTGTTTCCTAGCGGGAGGACCGGGGAGCTGTTTTTT | CASGLFPSGRTGELFF
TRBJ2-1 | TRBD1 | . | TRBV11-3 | TGTGCCAGCAGCGGCCGGGACAGGGGATCCGATGAGCAGTTCTTC | CASSGRDRGSDEQFF
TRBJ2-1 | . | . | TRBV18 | TGTGCCAGCTCACCCAGCTCCTACAATGAGCAGTTCTTC | CASSPSSYNEQFF
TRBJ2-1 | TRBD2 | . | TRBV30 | TGTGCCTGGAGTGTTCCCAGACTAGCGGGAGGGCGGCAGTTCTTC | CAWSVPRLAGGRQFF
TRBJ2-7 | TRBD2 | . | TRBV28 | TGTGCCAGCAGTTCTAGCGGGGCTTACGAGCAGTACTTC | CASSSSGAYEQYF
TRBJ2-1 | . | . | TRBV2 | TGTGCCAGCGGAGCTCACAATGAGCAGTTCTTC | CASGAHNEQFF
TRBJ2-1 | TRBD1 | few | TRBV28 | TGTGCCAGCAGTCGGACAGGGTCCAACAATGAGCAGTTCTTC | CASSRTGSNNEQFF
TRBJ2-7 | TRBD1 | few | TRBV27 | TGTGCCAGCAGTCCCGGGACAGGGGTTGACGAGCAGTACTTC | CASSPGTGVDEQYF
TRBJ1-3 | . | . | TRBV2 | TGTGCCAGCAGTGAAAGGGGATCTGGAAACACCATATATTTT | CASSERGSGNTIYF
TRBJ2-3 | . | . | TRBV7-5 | TGTGTCCTTACCTCGGAAGGGGATACGCAGTATTTT | CVLTSEGDTQYF
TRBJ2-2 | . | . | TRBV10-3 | TGTGCCACCAGAGACGCAGGGAACACCGGGGAGCTGTTTTTT | CATRDAGNTGELFF
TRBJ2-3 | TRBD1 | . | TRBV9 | TGTGCCAGCAGCGTAGGAGGGAGGACAGGGAGGAGTAGGGATACGCAGTATTTT | CASSVGGRTGRSRDTQYF
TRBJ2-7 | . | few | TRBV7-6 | TGTGCCAGCAGCGGAACGGGACTTTGGTACGAGCAGTACTTC | CASSGTGLWYEQYF
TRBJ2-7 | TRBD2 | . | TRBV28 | TGTGCCAGCAGTTCCCCTACAGGAGCCCCCGGGACTAGCGGTACCTACGAGCAGTACTTC | CASSSPTGAPGTSGTYEQYF
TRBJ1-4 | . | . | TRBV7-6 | TGTGCCAGCAGCTCTGACAGATTTAATGAAAAACTGTTTTTT | CASSSDRFNEKLFF
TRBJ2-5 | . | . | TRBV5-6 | TGTGCCAGCACCCCTCCCGCGGGTTCTTGGATGAGGGAGACCCAGTACTTC | CASTPPAGSWMRETQYF
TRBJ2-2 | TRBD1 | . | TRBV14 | TGTGCCAGCAGTTCCCACAGGGGGCTGGCTGGGGAGCTGTTTTTT | CASSSHRGLAGELFF
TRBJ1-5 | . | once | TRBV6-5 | TGTGCCAGCAGGCCCGGGACGCCTACGAATCAGCCCCAGCATTTT | CASRPGTPTNQPQHF
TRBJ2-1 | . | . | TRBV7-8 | TGTGCCAGCAGCTTCGAGGAATATCATGAGCAGTTCTTC | CASSFEEYHEQFF
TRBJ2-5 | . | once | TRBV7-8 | TGTGCCAGCAGCTTAGTTACTGTTTCCAACCAAGAGACCCAGTACTTC | CASSLVTVSNQETQYF